This T cell receptor (beta chain) was observed in a study of blood T cell repertoires in COVID-19. Per the authors' pipeline: Nucleated cell counts were estimated from reference gene primer amplification. Profiling relied on immunoSEQ multiplex PCR, and the TCRdb table lists in-frame clones only, not all of them. V and J calls and clone size follow that table, whereas D and trimming were derived from the DNA. Of roughly 60,000 clones in the sample, about two thirds were seen once. J gave up 7 bases and V 5 bases, and 8 bases lay outside the gene matches. From germline, CDR1 is SGHTA and CDR2 FQGTGA. The CDR3 has 15 amino acids. Seattle enrolled patients during active infection and tracked them longitudinally.

V and J are TRBV7-3 and TRBJ2-1; 10 nucleotides align to TRBD2. The sequencing sample was made of peripheral blood. This receptor was taken from a woman between 70 and 85 years old with COVID-19, enrolled during active disease. The CDR3 protein is CASSQSGRALNEQFF. The CDR3 nucleotides are TGTGCCAGCAGCCAAAGCGGGAGGGCCCTGAATGAGCAGTTCTTC.